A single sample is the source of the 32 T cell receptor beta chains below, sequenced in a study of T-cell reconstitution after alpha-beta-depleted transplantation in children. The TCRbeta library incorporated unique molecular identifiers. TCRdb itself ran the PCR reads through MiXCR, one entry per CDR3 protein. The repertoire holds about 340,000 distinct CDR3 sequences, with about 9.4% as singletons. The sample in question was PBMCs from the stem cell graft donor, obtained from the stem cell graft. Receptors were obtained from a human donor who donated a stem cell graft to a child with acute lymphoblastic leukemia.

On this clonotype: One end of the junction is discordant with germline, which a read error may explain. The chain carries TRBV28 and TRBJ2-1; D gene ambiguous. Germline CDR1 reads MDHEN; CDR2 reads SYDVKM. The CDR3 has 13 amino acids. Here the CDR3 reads CPSSFGLTVEQFF. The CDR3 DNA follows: TGTCCCAGCAGTTTTGGCCTAACTGTTGAGCAGTTCTTC.

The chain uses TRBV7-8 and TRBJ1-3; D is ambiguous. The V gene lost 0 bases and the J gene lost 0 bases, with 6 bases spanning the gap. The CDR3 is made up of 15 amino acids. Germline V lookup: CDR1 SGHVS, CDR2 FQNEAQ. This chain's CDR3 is CASSLADFSGNTIYF. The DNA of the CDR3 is TGTGCCAGCAGCTTAGCGGACTTCTCTGGAAACACCATATATTTT.

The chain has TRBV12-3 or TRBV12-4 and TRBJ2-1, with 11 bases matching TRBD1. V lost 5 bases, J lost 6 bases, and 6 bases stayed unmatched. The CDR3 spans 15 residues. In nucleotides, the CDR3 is TGTGCCAGCAGTCTCCGGGACAGGGGGTCCAATGAGCAGTTCTTC. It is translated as CASSLRDRGSNEQFF.

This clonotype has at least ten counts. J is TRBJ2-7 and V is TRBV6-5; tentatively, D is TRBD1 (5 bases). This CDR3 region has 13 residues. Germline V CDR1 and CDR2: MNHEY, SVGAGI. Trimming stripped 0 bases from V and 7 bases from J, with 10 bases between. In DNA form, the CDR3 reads TGTGCCAGCAGTTACTCGATGCAGGGTGAGCAGTACTTC. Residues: CASSYSMQGEQYF.

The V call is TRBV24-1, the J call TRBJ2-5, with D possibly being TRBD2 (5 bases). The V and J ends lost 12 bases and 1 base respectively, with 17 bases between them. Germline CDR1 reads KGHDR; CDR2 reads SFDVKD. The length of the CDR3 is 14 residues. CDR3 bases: TGTGCCTCGGCCAAAGCGGCAGCCCAAGAGACCCAGTACTTC. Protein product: CASAKAAAQETQYF.

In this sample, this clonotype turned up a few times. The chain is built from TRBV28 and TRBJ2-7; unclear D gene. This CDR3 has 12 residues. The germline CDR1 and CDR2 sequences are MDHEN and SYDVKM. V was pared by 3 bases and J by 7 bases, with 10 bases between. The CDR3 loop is CASSLIVREQYF. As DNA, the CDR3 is TGTGCCAGCAGTTTGATAGTGAGGGAGCAGTACTTC.

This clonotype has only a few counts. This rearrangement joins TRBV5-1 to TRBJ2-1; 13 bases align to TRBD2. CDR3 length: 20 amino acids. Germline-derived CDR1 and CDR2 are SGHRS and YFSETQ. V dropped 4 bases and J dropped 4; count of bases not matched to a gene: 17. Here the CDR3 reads CASSLRTSGRFSTLYNEQFF. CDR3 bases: TGCGCCAGCAGCCTGCGGACTAGCGGGAGATTCTCTACCCTATACAATGAGCAGTTCTTC.

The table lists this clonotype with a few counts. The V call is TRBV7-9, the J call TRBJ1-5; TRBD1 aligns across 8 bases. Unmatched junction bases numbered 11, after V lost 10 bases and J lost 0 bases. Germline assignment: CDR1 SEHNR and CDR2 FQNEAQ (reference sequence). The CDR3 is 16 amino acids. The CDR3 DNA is TGTGCCATCACCGGGACAGGATTTGATAGCAATCAGCCCCAGCATTTT. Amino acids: CAITGTGFDSNQPQHF.

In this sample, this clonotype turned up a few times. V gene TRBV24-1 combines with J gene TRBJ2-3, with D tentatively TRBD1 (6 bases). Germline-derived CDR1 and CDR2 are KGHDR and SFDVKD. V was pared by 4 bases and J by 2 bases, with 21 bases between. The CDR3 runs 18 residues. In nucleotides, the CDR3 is TGTGCCACCAGTGACCCCGGTTACACAGGGTGGTCCACAGATACGCAGTATTTT. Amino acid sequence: CATSDPGYTGWSTDTQYF.

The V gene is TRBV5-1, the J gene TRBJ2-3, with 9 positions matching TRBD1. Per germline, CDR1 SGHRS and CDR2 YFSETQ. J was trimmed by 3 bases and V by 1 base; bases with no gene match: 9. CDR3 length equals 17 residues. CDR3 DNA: TGCGCCAGCAGCTTGATGGGGACAGGGAGGTCGACAGATACGCAGTATTTT. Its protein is CASSLMGTGRSTDTQYF.

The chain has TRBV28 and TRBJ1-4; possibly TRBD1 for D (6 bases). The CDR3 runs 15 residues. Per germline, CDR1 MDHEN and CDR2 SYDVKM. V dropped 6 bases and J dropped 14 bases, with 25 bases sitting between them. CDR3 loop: CASSPPGWGRADLFF. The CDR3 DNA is TGTGCCAGCAGCCCCCCGGGATGGGGGCGGGCGGATCTGTTTTTT.

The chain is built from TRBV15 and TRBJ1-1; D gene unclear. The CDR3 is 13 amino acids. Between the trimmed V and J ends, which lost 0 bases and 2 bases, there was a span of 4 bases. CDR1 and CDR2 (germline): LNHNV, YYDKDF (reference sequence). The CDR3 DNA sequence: TGTGCCACCAGCAGAGACAGTAACACTGAAGCTTTCTTT. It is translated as CATSRDSNTEAFF.

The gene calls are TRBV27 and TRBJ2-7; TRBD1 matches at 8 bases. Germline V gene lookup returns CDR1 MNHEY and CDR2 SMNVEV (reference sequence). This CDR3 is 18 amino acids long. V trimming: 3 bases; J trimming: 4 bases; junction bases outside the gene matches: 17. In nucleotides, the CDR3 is TGTGCCAGCAGTTTCCAGGGGGCGAGGGAGCGGATTTTTTACGAGCAGTACTTC. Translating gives CASSFQGARERIFYEQYF.

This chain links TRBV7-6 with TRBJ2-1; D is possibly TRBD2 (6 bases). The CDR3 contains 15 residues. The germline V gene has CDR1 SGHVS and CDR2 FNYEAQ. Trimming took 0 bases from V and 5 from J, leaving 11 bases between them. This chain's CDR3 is CASSLARGIDNEQFF. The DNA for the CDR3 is TGTGCCAGCAGCTTAGCCCGGGGGATAGACAATGAGCAGTTCTTC.

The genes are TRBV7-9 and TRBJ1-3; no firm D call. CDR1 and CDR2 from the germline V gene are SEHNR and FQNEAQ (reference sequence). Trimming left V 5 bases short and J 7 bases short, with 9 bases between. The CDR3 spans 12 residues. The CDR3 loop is CASSPKGNTIYF. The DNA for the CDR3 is TGTGCCAGCAGCCCCAAAGGGAACACCATATATTTT.

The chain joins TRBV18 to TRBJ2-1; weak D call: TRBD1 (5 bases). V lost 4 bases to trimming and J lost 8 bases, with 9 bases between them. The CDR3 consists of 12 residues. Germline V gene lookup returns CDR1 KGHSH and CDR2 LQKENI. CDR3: CASSRGADEQFF. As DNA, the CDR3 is TGTGCCAGCTCACGTGGGGCCGATGAGCAGTTCTTC.

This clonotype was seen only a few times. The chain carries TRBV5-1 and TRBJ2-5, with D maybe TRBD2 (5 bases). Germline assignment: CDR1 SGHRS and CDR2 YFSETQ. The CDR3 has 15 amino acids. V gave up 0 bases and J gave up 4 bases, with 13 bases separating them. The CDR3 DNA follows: TGCGCCAGCAGCTTGGACGGGGAACGCACAGAGACCCAGTACTTC. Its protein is CASSLDGERTETQYF.

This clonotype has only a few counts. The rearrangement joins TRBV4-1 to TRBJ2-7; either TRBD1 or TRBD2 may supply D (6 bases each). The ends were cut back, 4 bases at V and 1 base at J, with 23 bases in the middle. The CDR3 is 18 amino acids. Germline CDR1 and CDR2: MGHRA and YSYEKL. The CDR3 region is CASSRQILPGAGSYEQYF. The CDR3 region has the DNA TGCGCCAGCAGCCGACAAATATTGCCGGGGGCCGGGTCCTACGAGCAGTACTTC.

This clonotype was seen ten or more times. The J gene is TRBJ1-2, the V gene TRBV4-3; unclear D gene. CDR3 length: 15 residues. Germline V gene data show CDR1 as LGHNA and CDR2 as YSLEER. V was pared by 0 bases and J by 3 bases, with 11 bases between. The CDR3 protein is CASSQDLEQHYGYTF. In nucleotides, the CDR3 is TGCGCCAGCAGCCAAGATTTAGAACAGCACTATGGCTACACCTTC.

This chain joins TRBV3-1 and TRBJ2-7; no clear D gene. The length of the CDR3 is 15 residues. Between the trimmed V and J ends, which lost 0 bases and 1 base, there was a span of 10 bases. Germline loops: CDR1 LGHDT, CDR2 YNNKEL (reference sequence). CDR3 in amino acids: CASSQDRQVSYEQYF. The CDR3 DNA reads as TGTGCCAGCAGCCAAGATAGGCAGGTATCCTACGAGCAGTACTTC.

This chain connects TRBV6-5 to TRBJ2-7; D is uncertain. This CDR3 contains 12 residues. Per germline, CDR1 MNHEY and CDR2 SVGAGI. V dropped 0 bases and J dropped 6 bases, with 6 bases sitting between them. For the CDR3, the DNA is TGTGCCAGCAGTTACTCCCGTACCGAGCAGTACTTC. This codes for CASSYSRTEQYF.

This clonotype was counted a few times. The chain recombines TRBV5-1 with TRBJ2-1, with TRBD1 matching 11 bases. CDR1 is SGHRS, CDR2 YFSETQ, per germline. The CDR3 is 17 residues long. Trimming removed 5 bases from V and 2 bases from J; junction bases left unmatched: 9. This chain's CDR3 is CASRAIPGQGAYNEQFF. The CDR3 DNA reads TGCGCCAGCAGAGCGATTCCGGGACAGGGGGCCTACAATGAGCAGTTCTTC. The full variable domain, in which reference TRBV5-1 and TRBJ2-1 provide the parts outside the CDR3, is KAGVTQTPRYLIKTRGQQVTLSCSPISGHRSVSWYQQTPGQGLQFLFEYFSETQRNKGNFPGRFSGRQFSNSRSEMNVSTLELGDSALYLCASRAIPGQGAYNEQFFGPGTRLTVL.

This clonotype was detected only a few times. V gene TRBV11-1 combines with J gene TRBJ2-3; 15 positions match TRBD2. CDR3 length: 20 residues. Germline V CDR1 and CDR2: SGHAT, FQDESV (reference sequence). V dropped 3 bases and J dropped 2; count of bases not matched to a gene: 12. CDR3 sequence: CASSLPRTSGRAGATDTQYF. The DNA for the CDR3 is TGTGCCAGCAGCTTGCCGCGGACTAGCGGGAGGGCCGGGGCCACAGATACGCAGTATTTT.

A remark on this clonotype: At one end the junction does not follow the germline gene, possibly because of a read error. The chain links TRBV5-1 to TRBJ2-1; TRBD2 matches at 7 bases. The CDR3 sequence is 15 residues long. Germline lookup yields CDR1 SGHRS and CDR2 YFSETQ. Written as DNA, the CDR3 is TGCGCCAGCTCTCAGCGGGGAGACTCCTACAATGAGCACTTCTTC. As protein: CASSQRGDSYNEHFF.

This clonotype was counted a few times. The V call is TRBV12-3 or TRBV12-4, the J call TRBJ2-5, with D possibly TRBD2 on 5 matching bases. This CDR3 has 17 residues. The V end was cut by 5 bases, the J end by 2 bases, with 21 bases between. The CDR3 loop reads CASSGPRDRPGQETQYF. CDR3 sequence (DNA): TGTGCCAGCAGTGGACCCCGGGATAGACCAGGACAAGAGACCCAGTACTTC.

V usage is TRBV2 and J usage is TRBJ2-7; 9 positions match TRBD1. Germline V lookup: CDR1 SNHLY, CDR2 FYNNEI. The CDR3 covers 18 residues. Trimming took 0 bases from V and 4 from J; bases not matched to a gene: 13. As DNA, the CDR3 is TGTGCCAGCAGTGAAGCGCGGGCGGGAACAGGGGGCAGGTACGAGCAGTACTTC. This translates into CASSEARAGTGGRYEQYF. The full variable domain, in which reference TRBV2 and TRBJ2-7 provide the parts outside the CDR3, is EPEVTQTPSHQVTQMGQEVILRCVPISNHLYFYWYRQILGQKVEFLVSFYNNEISEKSEIFDDQFSVERPDGSNFTLKIRSTKLEDSAMYFCASSEARAGTGGRYEQYFGPGTRLTVT.

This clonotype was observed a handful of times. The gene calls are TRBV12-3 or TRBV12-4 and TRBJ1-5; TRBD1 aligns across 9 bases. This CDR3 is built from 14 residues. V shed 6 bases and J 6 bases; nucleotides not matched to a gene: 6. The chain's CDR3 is CASSSTGGLQPQHF. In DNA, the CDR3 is TGTGCCAGCAGCTCTACAGGGGGCCTTCAGCCCCAGCATTTT.

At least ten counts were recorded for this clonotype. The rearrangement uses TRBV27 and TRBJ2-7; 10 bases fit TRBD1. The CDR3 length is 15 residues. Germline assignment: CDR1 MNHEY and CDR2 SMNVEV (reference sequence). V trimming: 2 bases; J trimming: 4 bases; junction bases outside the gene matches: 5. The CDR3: CASSLGGDRGYEQYF. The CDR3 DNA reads TGTGCCAGCAGTTTAGGAGGGGACAGGGGTTACGAGCAGTACTTC.

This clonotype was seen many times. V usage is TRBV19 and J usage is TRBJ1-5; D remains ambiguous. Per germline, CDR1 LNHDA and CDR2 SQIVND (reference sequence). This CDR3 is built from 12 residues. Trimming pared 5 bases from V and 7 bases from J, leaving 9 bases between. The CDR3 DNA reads TGTGCCAGTAGTGAGGGCTGGCAGCCCCAGCATTTT. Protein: CASSEGWQPQHF.

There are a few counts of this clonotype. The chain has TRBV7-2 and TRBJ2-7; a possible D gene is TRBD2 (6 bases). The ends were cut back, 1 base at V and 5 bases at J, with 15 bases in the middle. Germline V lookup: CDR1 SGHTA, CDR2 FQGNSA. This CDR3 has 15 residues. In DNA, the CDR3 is TGTGCCAGCAGCTTAGGGGGTGGAGGGTACAACGAGCAGTACTTC. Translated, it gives CASSLGGGGYNEQYF.

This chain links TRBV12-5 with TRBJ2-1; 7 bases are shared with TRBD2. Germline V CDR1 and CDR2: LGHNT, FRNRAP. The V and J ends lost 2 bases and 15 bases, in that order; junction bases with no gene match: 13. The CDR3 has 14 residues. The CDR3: CASGLPERTSNLFF. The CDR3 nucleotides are TGTGCTAGTGGTTTGCCCGAAAGGACTAGTAATCTGTTCTTC.

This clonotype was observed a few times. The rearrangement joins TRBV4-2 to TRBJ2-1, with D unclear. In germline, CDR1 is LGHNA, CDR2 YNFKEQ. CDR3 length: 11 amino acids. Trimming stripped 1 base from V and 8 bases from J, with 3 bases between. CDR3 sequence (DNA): TGTGCCAGCAGCCAAGCCGATGAGCAGTTCTTC. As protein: CASSQADEQFF.